The clone carrying this T cell receptor (beta chain) was counted a few times. Antigen unknown. Time point defined: blood from clinic visit 5 months post-surgery; TSC patient then seizure free. The sequenced cases were selected for having the highest brain T cell transcript signatures. Patients received at least one anti-epileptic drug before surgery. The entry originates in a study of brain T cells in children with intractable seizures. Broader study findings: HCMV serostatus was not known, and viral specificity came from CDR3 similarity only.

TCRdb keeps only in-frame clones here, not all; method: immunoSEQ multiplex PCR. The sample shows about 340,000 clones, over 90% of them seen only once. The germline gives CDR1 LNHDA, CDR2 SQIVND (reference sequence). The CDR3 covers 13 residues. The V end was cut by 5 bases, the J end by 7 bases, with 9 bases between. The specimen was peripheral blood, collected roughly 5 months after surgery. The receptor was derived from a boy under two years old with tuberous sclerosis and intractable seizures. The chain couples TRBV19 to TRBJ1-6; maybe TRBD1 (5 bases). The chain's CDR3 is CASSPGRNSPLHF. The CDR3 coding sequence is TGTGCCAGTAGTCCAGGGCGGAATTCACCCCTCCACTTT.